A single TCR beta chain is shown here with its context. This sample is part of a study of blood T cells in healthy people across ages. Every donor contributed roughly 10 milliliters of peripheral blood by blood draw. Primers used in a second PCR of about 6 to 11 cycles were a sample-barcoded 5' primer and a J-beta primer mix. Unique molecular identifiers of 12 random nucleotides labeled each cDNA. The study obtained at least 2.5 million CDR3-containing paired-end reads from every sample. TCRdb called the 5' RACE reads again in MiXCR, with one record for every CDR3 protein. The sample yields around 1.7 million distinct CDR3 sequences, 28% seen once. Sequencing was performed on blood. The receptor was derived from a woman under 40 in good health.

Here the CDR3 reads CASSYGGQGYGYTF. In nucleotides, the CDR3 is TGTGCCAGCAGTTACGGGGGACAGGGGTATGGCTACACCTTC. The chain is built from TRBV6-5 and TRBJ1-2; TRBD1 matches 10 bases. V shed 2 bases and J 5 bases; nucleotides not matched to a gene: 2. Germline assignment: CDR1 MNHEY and CDR2 SVGAGI. The CDR3 sequence is 14 residues long.